The TCR beta chain under discussion was sequenced for a study of human T cells and chemical hapten exposure. The germline V gene encodes CDR1 SGHTA and CDR2 FQGNSA. The CDR3 spans 15 residues. V lost 5 bases, J lost 5 bases, and 17 bases lay in between. A few counts support this clonotype. Time point defined: pre-sensitization, week 0. Treatment given: therapeutic diphenylcyclopropenone sensitization with weekly scalp DPC. TCRdb re-called the RACE reads through MiXCR, storing one row per CDR3 protein. Among more than 100,000 distinct CDR3 sequences listed, around an eighth were seen once. The sample was whole blood, taken in connection with sensitization to the hapten diphenylcyclopropenone (DPC). The source of this sequence is a young woman with alopecia areata. Some clones in this sample may be carry-over from other donors' samples. The chain employs TRBV7-2 and TRBJ2-3; D could derive from TRBD1 or TRBD2 (6 bases each). The CDR3 nucleotides are TGTGCCAGCAGCCCGGGGGCAGGGTACGGAGATACGCAGTATTTT. Its translation: CASSPGAGYGDTQYF.